Presented here are 14 T cell receptor beta chains from one specimen sequenced in a study of blood T cell repertoires in COVID-19 (dated by TCRdb to 2020 to 2022). The library was generated by the immunoSEQ multiplex PCR assay. In its TCRdb copy, this immuneACCESS table keeps in-frame sequences only and misses some clones. Where compared with another copy, unresolved V genes explain less than half of these, and the others have no known cause. Recorded for this sample are about 200,000 clones; roughly 88% of them occurred a single time. Jointly, the top ten make up 18% of the sample. The source material was peripheral blood. These TCRs come from a man between 50 and 59 years old with COVID-19, enrolled during active disease.

The chain is built from TRBV10-3 and TRBJ2-1; D perhaps matches TRBD1 (5 bases). The CDR3 spans 13 residues. The V gene lost 6 bases and the J gene lost 7 bases, with 13 bases spanning the gap. CDR1 and CDR2 (germline): ENHRY, SYGVKD. CDR3 residues: CAIRIAGANEQFF. CDR3 coding DNA: TGTGCCATCAGAATAGCTGGGGCAAATGAGCAGTTCTTC.

This clone was detected only a few times. This chain uses TRBV18 with TRBJ2-2; D is uncertain. CDR3 length equals 16 residues. The V and J ends lost 6 bases and 0 bases respectively, with 14 bases between them. Germline CDR1 and CDR2: KGHSH and LQKENI. CDR3 nucleotides: TGTGCCAGCTCGCCCGACATGGTGGCGAACACCGGGGAGCTGTTTTTT. This sequence encodes CASSPDMVANTGELFF. Using reference TRBV18 and TRBJ2-2 for the parts outside the CDR3, the full variable domain is NAGVMQNPRHLVRRRGQEARLRCSPMKGHSHVYWYRQLPEEGLKFMVYLQKENIIDESGMPKERFSAEFPKEGPSILRIQQVVRGDSAAYFCASSPDMVANTGELFFGEGSRLTVL.

This clone was detected only once. The rearrangement joins TRBV30 to TRBJ1-1; TRBD1 aligns across 12 bases. There are 14 residues in the CDR3. Per the germline V gene, CDR1 is GTSNPN and CDR2 is SVGIG (reference sequence). Trimming took 5 bases from V and 5 from J; bases not matched to a gene: 6. CDR3 protein: CAWGDRGRRTEAFF. The CDR3, as DNA: TGTGCCTGGGGGGACAGGGGGCGGCGAACTGAAGCTTTCTTT.

The genes are TRBV27 and TRBJ2-1; the match to TRBD2 covers 11 bases. The ends lost 0 bases at V and 5 bases at J; junction bases unmatched: 3. This CDR3 has 16 amino acids. Germline CDR1 is MNHEY and CDR2 is SMNVEV (reference sequence). CDR3 DNA sequence: TGTGCCAGCAGTTTATCGGGACTAGCGGTGAACAATGAGCAGTTCTTC. Protein sequence: CASSLSGLAVNNEQFF.

The V call is TRBV14, the J call TRBJ2-7, with 11 nucleotides matching TRBD1. CDR3 length: 15 amino acids. Germline V gene data show CDR1 as SGHDN and CDR2 as FVKESK. V dropped 6 bases and J dropped 4; count of bases not matched to a gene: 8. The CDR3 reads CASSRSGTGGYEQYF. As DNA, the CDR3 is TGTGCCAGCAGTCGGTCCGGGACAGGGGGGTACGAGCAGTACTTC.

This rearrangement joins TRBV6-1 to TRBJ2-7, with D perhaps matching TRBD1 (5 bases). V gave up 2 bases and J gave up 2 bases, with 13 bases separating them. Germline values: CDR1 MNHNS, CDR2 SASEGT. The CDR3 runs 15 residues. The CDR3 bases are TGTGCCAGCAGTGAACCCCCTTTGACAGCCTACGAGCAGTACTTC. It specifies CASSEPPLTAYEQYF.

The V call is TRBV21-1, the J call TRBJ1-1. TRBV21-1 is flagged as a pseudogene. This CDR3 is 18 amino acids long. The CDR3 sequence is CASSLLLAAISMNTEAFF. The DNA for the CDR3 is TGTGCCAGCAGCTTACTCTTAGCGGCAATTTCTATGAACACTGAAGCTTTCTTT.

CDR3 sequence reads: CSASLQGAEYGYTF. The CDR3 nucleotides are TGCAGTGCTAGTTTGCAGGGGGCGGAATATGGCTACACCTTC. The chain links TRBV20-1 to TRBJ1-2; 8 positions agree with TRBD1. CDR3 size: 14 residues. The J segment lost 5 bases and the V segment lost 3 bases, leaving 8 bases of the junction unmatched. The V gene's germline CDR1 is DFQATT and CDR2 SNEGSKA (reference sequence).

The chain employs TRBV28 and TRBJ2-7, with 11 bases that match TRBD1. Germline CDR1 MDHEN, CDR2 SYDVKM. J gave up 7 bases and V 6 bases, and 8 bases lay outside the gene matches. The CDR3 covers 14 residues. In DNA form, the CDR3 reads TGTGCCAGCAGGACGGGACAGGGGGTTAGGGAGCAGTACTTC. This codes for CASRTGQGVREQYF.

The chain joins TRBV4-2 to TRBJ2-3; 10 bases align to TRBD1. Trimming at V came to 6 bases and at J to 3 bases, leaving 9 bases not matched to a gene. This CDR3 comprises 16 residues. Germline V lookup: CDR1 LGHNA, CDR2 YNFKEQ. CDR3 region: CASRLPGQGPTDTQYF. Here the CDR3 DNA reads TGTGCCAGCAGGCTCCCGGGACAGGGGCCGACAGATACGCAGTATTTT.

This chain connects TRBV11-2 to TRBJ1-6; 9 bases agree with TRBD1. Unmatched junction bases numbered 4, after V lost 3 bases and J lost 1 base. This CDR3 is built from 17 residues. Looked up from germline, CDR1 is SGHAT and CDR2 is FQNNGV. This chain's CDR3 is CASSFTGGRSYNSPLHF. The DNA for the CDR3 is TGTGCCAGCAGCTTTACAGGGGGCAGGTCCTATAATTCACCCCTCCACTTT.

The chain is built from TRBV7-9 and TRBJ1-6; 10 bases agree with TRBD1. V shed 4 bases, J shed 7 bases, and the junction held 1 base outside the gene matches. Germline V gives CDR1 SEHNR, CDR2 FQNEAQ (reference sequence). This CDR3 has 14 residues. The DNA for the CDR3 is TGTGCCAGCAGCTCGGGACAGGGGAATTCACCCCTCCACTTT. Translation: CASSSGQGNSPLHF. The variable domain in full, with the rest retrieved from reference TRBV7-9 and TRBJ1-6, is DTGVSQNPRHKITKRGQNVTFRCDPISEHNRLYWYRQTLGQGPEFLTYFQNEAQLEKSRLLSDRFSAERPKGSFSTLEIQRTEQGDSAMYLCASSSGQGNSPLHFGNGTRLTVT.

This clone was recorded at least ten times. The chain recombines TRBV24-1 with TRBJ2-2; D remains unclear. This CDR3 is built from 14 residues. Between the trimmed V and J ends, which lost 7 bases and 1 base, there was a span of 9 bases. Germline CDR1 and CDR2: KGHDR and SFDVKD. Written as DNA, the CDR3 is TGTGCCACCAGACCCACAGAGAACACCGGGGAGCTGTTTTTT. This codes for CATRPTENTGELFF.

This chain joins TRBV7-9 and TRBJ1-1; maybe TRBD1 (5 bases). The germline V and J ends were trimmed by 1 base and 3 bases, with 18 bases remaining between them. The CDR3 consists of 17 residues. Germline V gives CDR1 SEHNR, CDR2 FQNEAQ (reference sequence). CDR3 in DNA: TGTGCCAGCAGCTTAGGGGCAGGGTGGCTTTTGGACACTGAAGCTTTCTTT. Encoded protein: CASSLGAGWLLDTEAFF.